This T cell receptor beta chain was documented in a study of blood T cells in healthy people across ages. Study-wide points: One million T cells yielded diversity estimates that were considered underestimates.

This clonotype was found a few times. Its antigen is unidentified. Germline V gene lookup returns CDR1 SGHDT and CDR2 YYEEEE. Trimming removed 3 bases from V and 7 bases from J; junction bases left unmatched: 8. The CDR3 totals 15 residues. The use of a sample-barcoded 5' primer and a J-beta primer mix characterized a second PCR of 7 to 11 cycles. Via MiXCR, TCRdb re-called the 5' RACE reads, giving one row per CDR3 protein. The sample lists fewer than 800,000 distinct CDR3 sequences, around 25% seen once, with more than 8.5% in the top ten. The data also belong to a second study, concerning T cells of mothers and their children. That paper adds: Comparable shaping of TCR recombination output by thymic selection was observed in related and unrelated pairs.

The sample comprised blood. This TCR derives from a boy between 5 and 17 years old in good health. The genes are TRBV5-6 and TRBJ2-7, with TRBD1 matching 12 bases. DNA for the CDR3: TGTGCCAGCAGCTCACCGGGACAGGGGGCGAGGGAGCAGTACTTC. Translated, it gives CASSSPGQGAREQYF.